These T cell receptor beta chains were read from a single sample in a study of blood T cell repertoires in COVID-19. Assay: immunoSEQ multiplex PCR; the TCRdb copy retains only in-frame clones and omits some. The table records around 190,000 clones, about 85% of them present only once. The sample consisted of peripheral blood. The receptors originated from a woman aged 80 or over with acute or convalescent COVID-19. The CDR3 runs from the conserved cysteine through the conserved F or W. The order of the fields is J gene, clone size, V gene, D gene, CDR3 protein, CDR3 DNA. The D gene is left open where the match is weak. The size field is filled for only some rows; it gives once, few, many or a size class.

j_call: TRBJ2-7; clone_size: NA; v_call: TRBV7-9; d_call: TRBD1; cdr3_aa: CASSSGRGQGFHEQYF; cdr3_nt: TGTGCCAGCAGTTCCGGAAGGGGACAGGGATTTCACGAGCAGTACTTC
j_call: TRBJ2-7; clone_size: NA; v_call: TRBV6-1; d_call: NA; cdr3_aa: CASSEMDTFGTYEQYF; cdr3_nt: TGTGCCAGCAGTGAGATGGACACCTTCGGAACGTACGAGCAGTACTTC
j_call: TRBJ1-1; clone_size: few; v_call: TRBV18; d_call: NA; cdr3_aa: CASSTSASRTEAFF; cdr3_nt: TGTGCCAGCTCAACATCAGCCTCCAGGACAGAAGCTTTCTTT
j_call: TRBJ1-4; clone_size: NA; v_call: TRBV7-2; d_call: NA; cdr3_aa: CASSHKTGSNEKLFF; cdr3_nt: TGTGCCAGCAGTCATAAGACAGGCTCTAATGAAAAACTGTTTTTT
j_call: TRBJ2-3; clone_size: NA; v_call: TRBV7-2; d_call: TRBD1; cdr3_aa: CASSLWDRDTQYF; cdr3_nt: TGTGCCAGCAGCTTATGGGACAGAGATACGCAGTATTTT
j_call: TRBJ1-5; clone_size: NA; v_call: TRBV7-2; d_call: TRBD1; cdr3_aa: CASSFDRGPQHF; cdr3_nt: TGTGCCAGCAGCTTCGACAGGGGCCCCCAGCATTTT
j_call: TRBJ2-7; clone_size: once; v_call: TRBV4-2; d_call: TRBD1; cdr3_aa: CASSQRDSSYEQYF; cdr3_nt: TGTGCCAGCAGCCAACGGGACAGCTCCTACGAGCAGTACTTC
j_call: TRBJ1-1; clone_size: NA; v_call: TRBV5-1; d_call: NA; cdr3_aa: CASSPPSGIWDF; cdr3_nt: TGCGCCAGCAGCCCTCCCTCGGGGATCTGGGATTTT
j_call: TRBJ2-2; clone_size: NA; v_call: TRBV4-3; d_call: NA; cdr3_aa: CASSTSSRDTGELFF; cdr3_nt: TGCGCCAGCAGCACAAGCTCCCGGGACACCGGGGAGCTGTTTTTT
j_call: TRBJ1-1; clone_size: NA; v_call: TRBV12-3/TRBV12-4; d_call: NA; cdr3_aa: CASSSRRNTEAFF; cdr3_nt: TGTGCCAGCAGTTCACGCAGGAACACTGAAGCTTTCTTT
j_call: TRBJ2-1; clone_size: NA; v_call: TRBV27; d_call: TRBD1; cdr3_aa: CASSLRTGSLGNEQFF; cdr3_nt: TGTGCCAGCAGTCTACGGACAGGGAGTTTAGGGAATGAGCAGTTCTTC
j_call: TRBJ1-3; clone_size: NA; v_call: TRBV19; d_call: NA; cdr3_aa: CASTPDREGSSGNTIYF; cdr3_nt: TGTGCCAGTACCCCAGACCGGGAGGGGTCCTCTGGAAACACCATATATTTT
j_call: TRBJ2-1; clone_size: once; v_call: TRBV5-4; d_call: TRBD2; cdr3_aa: CASSLDSGGSYNEQFF; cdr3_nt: TGTGCCAGCAGCTTGGATAGCGGGGGCTCCTACAATGAGCAGTTCTTC
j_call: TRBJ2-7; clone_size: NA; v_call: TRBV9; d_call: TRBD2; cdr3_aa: CASSVGPSGAYEQYF; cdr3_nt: TGTGCCAGCAGCGTAGGACCTAGCGGGGCTTACGAGCAGTACTTC
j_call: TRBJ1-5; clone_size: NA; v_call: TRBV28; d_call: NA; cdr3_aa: CASSLSQEGNQPQHF; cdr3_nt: TGTGCCAGCAGTTTGTCACAGGAGGGGAATCAGCCCCAGCATTTT
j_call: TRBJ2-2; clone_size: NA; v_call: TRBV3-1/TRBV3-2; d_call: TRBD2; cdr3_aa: CASTVLLAENTGELFF; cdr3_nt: TGTGCCAGCACGGTACTTCTAGCGGAGAACACCGGGGAGCTGTTTTTT
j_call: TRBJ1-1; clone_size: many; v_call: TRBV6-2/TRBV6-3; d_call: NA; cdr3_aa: CASSHPPGGYTEAFF; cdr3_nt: TGTGCCAGCAGTCACCCCCCGGGGGGCTACACTGAAGCTTTCTTT
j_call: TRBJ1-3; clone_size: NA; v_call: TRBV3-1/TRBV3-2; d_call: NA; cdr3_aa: CASSSLLNTIYF; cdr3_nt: TGTGCCAGCAGCTCTCTTCTAAACACCATATATTTT
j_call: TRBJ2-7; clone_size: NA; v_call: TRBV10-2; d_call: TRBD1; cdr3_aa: CASAHRGTYEQYF; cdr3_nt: TGCGCCAGTGCCCACAGGGGGACATACGAGCAGTACTTC
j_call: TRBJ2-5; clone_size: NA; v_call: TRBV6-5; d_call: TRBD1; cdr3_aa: CASTPDRGRGTQYF; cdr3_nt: TGTGCCAGCACTCCGGACAGGGGGAGGGGGACCCAGTACTTC
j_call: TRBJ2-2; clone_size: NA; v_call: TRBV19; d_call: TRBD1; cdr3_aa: CASSPWDRGTGELFF; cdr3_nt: TGTGCCAGTAGTCCTTGGGACAGAGGCACCGGGGAGCTGTTTTTT
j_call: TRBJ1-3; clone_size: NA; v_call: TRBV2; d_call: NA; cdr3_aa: CASVRDTGSGNTIYF; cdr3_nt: TGTGCCAGTGTCCGGGACACTGGCTCTGGAAACACCATATATTTT
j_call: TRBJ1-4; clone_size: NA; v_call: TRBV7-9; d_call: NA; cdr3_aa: CASSSQSNEKLFF; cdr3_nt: TGTGCCAGCAGCTCCCAATCAAATGAAAAACTGTTTTTT
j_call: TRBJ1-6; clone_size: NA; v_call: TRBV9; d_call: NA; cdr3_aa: CASTPTSGPYNSPLHF; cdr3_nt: TGTGCCAGCACCCCCACTAGCGGACCCTATAATTCACCCCTCCACTTT
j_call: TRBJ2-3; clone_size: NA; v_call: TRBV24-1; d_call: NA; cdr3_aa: CATSDSGFSTDTQYF; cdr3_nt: TGTGCCACCAGTGATTCAGGGTTTAGCACAGATACGCAGTATTTT
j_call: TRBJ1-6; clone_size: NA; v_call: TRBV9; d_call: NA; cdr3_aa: CASSVDGRISSYNSPLHF; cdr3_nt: TGTGCCAGCAGCGTCGACGGGAGAATTAGCTCCTATAATTCACCCCTCCACTTT
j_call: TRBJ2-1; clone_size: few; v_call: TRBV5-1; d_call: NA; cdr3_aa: CASSLAPTSYNEQFF; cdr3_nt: TGCGCCAGCAGCTTGGCCCCTACTAGTTACAATGAGCAGTTCTTC
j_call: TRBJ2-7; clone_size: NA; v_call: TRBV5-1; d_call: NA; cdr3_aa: CASSTTTGPYEQYF; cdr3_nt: TGCGCCAGCAGCACAACAACAGGCCCCTACGAGCAGTACTTC
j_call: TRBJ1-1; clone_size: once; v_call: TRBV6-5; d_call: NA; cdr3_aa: CASTNQGFGYTEAFF; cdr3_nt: TGTGCCAGCACCAATCAGGGGTTTGGGTACACTGAAGCTTTCTTT
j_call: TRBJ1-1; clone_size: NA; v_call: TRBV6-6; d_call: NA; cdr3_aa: CASSRLAPGDEAFF; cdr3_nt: TGTGCCAGCAGTCGGCTGGCACCGGGGGATGAAGCTTTCTTT
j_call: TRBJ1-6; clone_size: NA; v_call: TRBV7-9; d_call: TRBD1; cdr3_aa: CASSPGQGVDNSPLHF; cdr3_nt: TGTGCCAGCAGTCCGGGACAGGGGGTCGATAATTCACCCCTCCACTTT
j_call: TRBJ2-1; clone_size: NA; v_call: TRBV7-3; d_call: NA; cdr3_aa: CASSDDSPPYNEQFF; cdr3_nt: TGTGCCAGCAGCGACGACAGTCCGCCCTACAATGAGCAGTTCTTC
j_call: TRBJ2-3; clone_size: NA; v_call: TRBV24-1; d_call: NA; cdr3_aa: CATSDRGASTDTQYF; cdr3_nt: TGTGCCACCAGTGACCGGGGGGCTAGCACAGATACGCAGTATTTT
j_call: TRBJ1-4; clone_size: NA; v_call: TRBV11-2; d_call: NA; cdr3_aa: CASSLALEANEKLFF; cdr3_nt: TGTGCCAGCAGCTTAGCACTGGAGGCTAATGAAAAACTGTTTTTT
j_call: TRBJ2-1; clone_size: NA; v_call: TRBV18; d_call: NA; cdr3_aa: CASSQSGRVVYNEQFF; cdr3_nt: TGTGCCAGCTCACAGAGCGGAAGAGTTGTCTACAATGAGCAGTTCTTC
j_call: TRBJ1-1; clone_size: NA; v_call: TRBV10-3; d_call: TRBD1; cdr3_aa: CAIKKTGLTTEAFF; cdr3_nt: TGTGCCATCAAGAAGACAGGGTTAACAACTGAAGCTTTCTTT
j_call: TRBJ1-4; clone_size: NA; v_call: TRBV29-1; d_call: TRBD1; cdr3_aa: CSVEGTGREKLFF; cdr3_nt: TGCAGCGTTGAAGGGACAGGGAGAGAAAAACTGTTTTTT
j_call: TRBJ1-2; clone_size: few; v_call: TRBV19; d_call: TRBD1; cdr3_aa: CASSRGQGSFYGYTF; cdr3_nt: TGTGCCAGTAGTAGAGGACAGGGGTCTTTCTATGGCTACACCTTC
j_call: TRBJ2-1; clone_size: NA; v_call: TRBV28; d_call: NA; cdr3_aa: CASSLFGGYNEQFF; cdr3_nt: TGTGCCAGCAGTTTGTTTGGAGGATACAATGAGCAGTTCTTC
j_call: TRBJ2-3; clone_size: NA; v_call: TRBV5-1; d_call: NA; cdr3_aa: CASSLAGVGTDTQYF; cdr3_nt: TGCGCCAGCAGCTTGGCCGGGGTCGGAACAGATACGCAGTATTTT
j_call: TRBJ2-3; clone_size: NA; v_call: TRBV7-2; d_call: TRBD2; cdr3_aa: CASSHRTREDTQYF; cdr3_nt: TGTGCCAGCAGCCACCGGACTAGGGAGGATACGCAGTATTTT
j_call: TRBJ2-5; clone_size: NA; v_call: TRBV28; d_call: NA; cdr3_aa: CASSPSQGWETQYF; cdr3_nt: TGTGCCAGCAGTCCGTCACAGGGATGGGAGACCCAGTACTTC
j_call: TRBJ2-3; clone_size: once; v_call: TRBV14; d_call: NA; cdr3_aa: CASSSLGVGTDTQYF; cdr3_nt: TGTGCCAGCAGCTCATTAGGGGTGGGCACAGATACGCAGTATTTT
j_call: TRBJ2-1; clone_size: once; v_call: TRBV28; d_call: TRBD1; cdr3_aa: CASSTPPGQGSYNEQFF; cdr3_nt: TGTGCCAGCAGTACACCACCGGGACAGGGGTCCTACAATGAGCAGTTCTTC
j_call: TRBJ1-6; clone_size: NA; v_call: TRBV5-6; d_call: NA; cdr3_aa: CASSLDQSTSPLHF; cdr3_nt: TGTGCCAGCAGCTTGGATCAGTCCACCTCACCCCTCCACTTT
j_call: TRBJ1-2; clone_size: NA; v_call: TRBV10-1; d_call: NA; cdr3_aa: CASSESGYYGYTF; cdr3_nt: TGCGCCAGCTCCGAAAGCGGGTACTATGGCTACACCTTC
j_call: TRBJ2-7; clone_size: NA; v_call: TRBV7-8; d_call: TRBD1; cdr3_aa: CASSLFGQGAFYEQYF; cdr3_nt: TGTGCCAGCAGCTTATTCGGACAGGGGGCGTTTTACGAGCAGTACTTC
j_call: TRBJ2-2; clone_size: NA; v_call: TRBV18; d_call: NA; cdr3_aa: CASSPTQIGAYTGELFF; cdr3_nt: TGTGCCAGCTCACCAACCCAAATCGGAGCTTACACCGGGGAGCTGTTTTTT
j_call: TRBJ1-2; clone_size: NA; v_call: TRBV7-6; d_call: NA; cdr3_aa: CASSPLEGGSAEYGYTF; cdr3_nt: TGTGCCAGCAGCCCTTTAGAGGGGGGGTCGGCAGAATATGGCTACACCTTC
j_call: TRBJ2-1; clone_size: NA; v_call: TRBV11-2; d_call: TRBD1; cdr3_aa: CASSLDLVTGVIEQFF; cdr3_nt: TGTGCCAGCAGCTTAGATCTAGTGACAGGGGTAATTGAGCAGTTCTTC